A single T cell receptor (beta chain) is shown here with its context. Clones were sequenced by immunoSEQ multiplex PCR, and TCRdb holds only the in-frame ones, with some missing. The table has 140,000 to 150,000 clones, more than 75% seen once. This record comes from a study of blood T cell repertoires in COVID-19. Losses at the gene ends were 0 bases for V and 6 bases for J; bases not matched to a gene: 6. The CDR3 has 15 amino acids. Germline V gives CDR1 MNHEY, CDR2 SVGAGI. This TCR derives from a woman between 50 and 59 years old with acute or convalescent COVID-19. V usage is TRBV6-5 and J usage is TRBJ1-2, with 8 bases that match TRBD1. Sequences were obtained from peripheral blood. CDR3 DNA sequence: TGTGCCAGCAGTTACTCCCAGGGGGCGCCTAATGGCTACACCTTC. Translation gives CASSYSQGAPNGYTF.